A single sample is the source of the 18 T cell receptor beta chains below, sequenced in a study of human T cells and chemical hapten exposure. TCRdb reanalysed the RACE reads using MiXCR and keeps one entry per CDR3 protein. The sample includes 39,000 or so distinct CDR3 sequences, 3% to 4% of them seen just once. As for time point: patch test 1, 2 weeks after DPC sensitization. Treatment indicated: therapeutic diphenylcyclopropenone sensitization with weekly scalp DPC. Blood, whole and unfractionated, served as the source for total RNA extraction. Sequences were derived from whole blood, sampled in connection with sensitization to the hapten diphenylcyclopropenone (DPC). The receptors shown here come from a man aged 45-65 years with alopecia areata. Some clones in this sample may be carry-over from other donors' samples.

In this sample, this clonotype turned up many times. The CDR3 is CSVEELAWNEQFF. The CDR3 DNA reads TGCAGCGTTGAAGAACTAGCTTGGAATGAGCAGTTCTTC. This chain joins TRBV29-1 and TRBJ2-1; perhaps TRBD2 as D (6 bases). Germline V CDR1 and CDR2: SQVTM, ANQGSEA. The CDR3 consists of 13 residues. V lost 0 bases, J lost 7 bases, and 10 bases lay in between.

This clonotype turned up a few times. This chain joins TRBV5-1 and TRBJ1-2, with 7 bases that match TRBD1. The V gene's germline CDR1 is SGHRS and CDR2 YFSETQ. This CDR3 region has 14 residues. J lost 7 bases, V lost 1 base, and 7 bases had no gene match. DNA of the CDR3: TGCGCCAGCAGCTTGACAGGGGATGATCGTGGCTACACCTTC. It translates to CASSLTGDDRGYTF.

This clonotype was observed at least ten times. The chain combines TRBV20-1 with TRBJ2-7, with TRBD2 matching 8 bases. Unmatched junction bases numbered 8, after V lost 0 bases and J lost 4 bases. CDR3 size: 15 residues. CDR1 and CDR2 (germline): DFQATT, SNEGSKA (reference sequence). CDR3 in amino acids: CSARDSGLVNYEQYF. The CDR3 DNA reads TGCAGTGCTAGAGATTCGGGACTAGTAAATTACGAGCAGTACTTC.

This clonotype came up many times. The CDR3 DNA follows: TGTGCCAGCAGCTACGAAGGAACCTACGAGCAGTACTTC. This translates into CASSYEGTYEQYF. The chain joins TRBV7-2 to TRBJ2-7, with D unresolved. The V and J ends lost 4 bases and 2 bases respectively, with 9 bases between them. The germline V gene has CDR1 SGHTA and CDR2 FQGNSA. The CDR3 is made up of 13 amino acids.

Remarks on this clonotype: This may be a read error, as it is one base from a much larger clone. This chain connects TRBV11-2 to TRBJ2-3; 12 nucleotides match TRBD2. This CDR3 contains 16 residues. CDR1 and CDR2 from the germline V gene are SGHAT and FQNNGV. This chain's CDR3 is CVSSSTSGGLTDTQYF. The CDR3 region has the DNA TGTGTCAGCAGCTCGACTAGCGGGGGCCTCACAGATACGCAGTATTTT.

This clonotype showed up many times. The chain joins TRBV12-3 or TRBV12-4 to TRBJ1-1; D might be TRBD1 (5 bases). V gave up 5 bases and J gave up 2 bases, with 15 bases separating them. The CDR3 has 15 residues. The CDR3 region is CASSIQGTRNTEAFF. The DNA of the CDR3 is TGTGCCAGCAGTATACAAGGGACGAGAAACACTGAAGCTTTCTTT.

V gene TRBV4-1 combines with J gene TRBJ2-3; no reliable D call. V dropped 1 base and J dropped 0 bases, with 8 bases sitting between them. The germline gives CDR1 MGHRA, CDR2 YSYEKL. The CDR3 runs to 15 residues. CDR3 in amino acids: CASSQGSISTDTQYF. The CDR3 nucleotides are TGCGCCAGCAGCCAAGGATCGATTAGCACAGATACGCAGTATTTT.

CDR3 DNA sequence: TGTGCCAGCTCACGACGGGACACCGACTACGAGCAGTACTTC. Translating it yields CASSRRDTDYEQYF. The V call is TRBV18, the J call TRBJ2-7, with D tentatively TRBD1 (6 bases). Germline-derived CDR1 and CDR2 are KGHSH and LQKENI. The V end lost 4 bases, the J end lost 3 bases, and 13 bases lay between the germline ends. This CDR3 is 14 amino acids long.

This clonotype was recorded many times. V and J are TRBV6-5 and TRBJ2-7, with D unresolved. In germline, CDR1 is MNHEY, CDR2 SVGAGI. This CDR3 region has 11 residues. The V end was cut by 6 bases, the J end by 7 bases, with 10 bases between. In nucleotides, the CDR3 is TGTGCCAGCAGGGTATATGGAGAGCAGTACTTC. This encodes CASRVYGEQYF.

In its sample, this clonotype was seen a few times. The chain combines TRBV12-3 or TRBV12-4 with TRBJ1-6; 9 bases map to TRBD1. V was pared by 6 bases and J by 9 bases, with 9 bases of the junction left unmatched. This CDR3 comprises 15 residues. The CDR3 sequence is CASSTGGEIGSPLHF. The CDR3 nucleotides are TGTGCCAGCAGCACAGGGGGCGAAATAGGTTCACCCCTCCACTTT.

This clonotype was picked up many times. This chain uses TRBV4-2 with TRBJ2-7; unclear D gene. Trimming took 0 bases from V and 4 from J, leaving 10 bases between them. CDR3 size: 14 residues. Germline CDR1 is LGHNA and CDR2 is YNFKEQ. The CDR3 reads CASSQDINGYEQYF. The CDR3 DNA reads as TGTGCCAGCAGCCAAGATATAAACGGATACGAGCAGTACTTC.

For this clonotype: A much larger clone is a single base away; this may be a read error. This sequence joins TRBV30 and TRBJ2-1, with 12 positions matching TRBD2. Germline CDR1 GTSNPN, CDR2 SVGIG (reference sequence). This CDR3 is built from 15 residues. CDR3 loop: CARSVLTSGSNEQFF. The CDR3 region has the DNA TGTGCCAGGAGTGTACTGACTAGCGGGAGCAATGAGCAGTTCTTC.

Turning to this clonotype: This likely came from a read error, as a far larger clone is one base away. This CDR3 reads CARSVITGTSGRSRYEQYF. The CDR3 bases are TGTGCCAGAAGCGTTATCACGGGGACTAGCGGGAGGTCTAGGTACGAGCAGTACTTC. The chain couples TRBV11-1 to TRBJ2-7; TRBD2 aligns across 15 bases. The CDR3 is 19 residues long. The V and J ends lost 9 bases and 4 bases, in that order; junction bases with no gene match: 19. Per germline, CDR1 SGHAT and CDR2 FQDESV (reference sequence). The full variable domain, rest sourced from reference TRBV11-1 and TRBJ2-7, is EAEVAQSPRYKITEKSQAVAFWCDPISGHATLYWYRQILGQGPELLVQFQDESVVDDSQLPKDRFSAERLKGVDSTLKIQPAELGDSAMYLCARSVITGTSGRSRYEQYFGPGTRLTVT.

The table lists this clonotype with many counts. V and J are TRBV28 and TRBJ2-5; D not certain. Trimming shortened V by 4 bases and J by 0 bases, and 6 bases separated the two germline ends. Germline V lookup: CDR1 MDHEN, CDR2 SYDVKM. The CDR3 extends over 13 amino acids. The CDR3 reads CASSSVNQETQYF. CDR3 coding DNA: TGTGCCAGCAGTTCGGTCAACCAAGAGACCCAGTACTTC.

This clonotype was counted many times. The chain employs TRBV18 and TRBJ2-4, with no clear D. Germline CDR1 KGHSH, CDR2 LQKENI. V lost 0 bases, J lost 1 base, and 10 bases lay in between. This CDR3 has 16 residues. DNA of the CDR3: TGTGCCAGCTCACCACCAATTGGTTCGGCCAAAAACATTCAGTACTTC. This translates into CASSPPIGSAKNIQYF.

This clonotype has just a few counts. The chain uses TRBV11-2 and TRBJ2-1; tentative D call: TRBD2 (7 bases). The germline gives CDR1 SGHAT, CDR2 FQNNGV. The CDR3 totals 17 residues. Trimming pared 1 base from V and 10 bases from J, leaving 23 bases between. CDR3 DNA sequence: TGTGCCAGCAGCTTAGCACCGGGGGCAAGCGGGGTGCGGGAGCAGTTCTTC. It specifies CASSLAPGASGVREQFF.

The chain joins TRBV6-2 or TRBV6-3 to TRBJ1-1; 8 bases agree with TRBD1. The J segment lost 5 bases and the V segment lost 4 bases, leaving 6 bases of the junction unmatched. This CDR3 has 14 amino acids. Germline V gene sequence: CDR1 MNHEY, CDR2 SVGEGT. CDR3 region: CASSLTGDRTEAFF. For the CDR3, the DNA is TGTGCCAGCAGTTTGACAGGGGATCGGACTGAAGCTTTCTTT.

This clonotype was counted at least ten times. This CDR3 is CSGRGTEAFF. The CDR3 nucleotides read TGCAGCGGTAGGGGCACTGAAGCTTTCTTT. This chain links TRBV29-1 with TRBJ1-1; D perhaps matches TRBD1 (5 bases). V gave up 7 bases and J gave up 4 bases, with 7 bases separating them. Germline V gene lookup returns CDR1 SQVTM and CDR2 ANQGSEA. This CDR3 comprises 10 residues.